This T cell receptor (beta chain) was found in a study of blood T cell repertoires in COVID-19. Study details: Acute and convalescent COVID-19 samples came from the United States, Italy and Spain.

Some clones are missing from TCRdb's copy, which holds only in-frame ones; the method was immunoSEQ multiplex PCR. The data show 69,000 or so clones, with less than 85% seen just once and about 14% held by the top ten. Germline V CDR1 and CDR2: LGHNA, YSLEER. With V trimmed by 4 bases and J by 11 bases, 7 bases remained unmatched. This CDR3 has 14 residues. The Seattle site enrolled patients during active infection and followed them longitudinally. This clonotype was obtained from a man aged 50 to 59 with COVID-19, enrolled during active disease. The chain employs TRBV4-3 and TRBJ1-6; 8 bases map to TRBD1. Specimen: peripheral blood. The CDR3 DNA sequence: TGCGCCAGCAGCCCCGGACAGGGTGGGACACCCCTCCACTTT. As protein: CASSPGQGGTPLHF.